This T cell receptor (beta chain) came from a study of shared clonotypes between healthy human individuals. Generated by immunoSEQ multiplex PCR, the TCRdb table keeps only in-frame clones and is missing some. The sample shows around 1.1 million clones, 78% of them seen only once. All donors were Caucasian adults living in Nashville, Tennessee. The CDR3 has 13 residues. V lost 0 bases to trimming and J lost 6 bases, with 10 bases between them. Germline lookup yields CDR1 SGHRS and CDR2 YFSETQ. This TCR was recovered from a man younger than 35 in good health. Some clones in this sample may be carry-over from other donors' samples. Sequenced input: memory CD4+ T cells from PBMCs. Stated subset: CD45RA-negative fraction. The genes are TRBV5-1 and TRBJ2-7, with D possibly being TRBD1 (6 bases). CDR3 residues: CASSLVAGAEQYF. In DNA form, the CDR3 reads TGCGCCAGCAGCTTGGTAGCAGGGGCCGAGCAGTACTTC.